The following is a T cell receptor beta chain sequence with its context. The antigen remains undetermined. Both 60 Vbeta primers and 13 Jbeta primers went into the PCR. TCRdb's copy holds only in-frame clones and misses some; the assay was immunoSEQ multiplex PCR. The sample has 140,000 to 150,000 clones; around 84% are singletons. The record originates from a study of cytomegalovirus exposure and HLA in healthy donors. Study background: T cells numbering about 200 million yielded around 120 million unique TCR beta sequences in an earlier analysis.

Study-level findings and limits: Researchers reported from a later analysis that most CMV-associated TCR beta chains appeared HLA-restricted.

Trimming took off 4 bases at V and 2 bases at J, with 24 bases between the two ends. This CDR3 is built from 19 residues. In germline, CDR1 is MNHNS, CDR2 SASEGT. The sample comprised PBMCs. The J gene is TRBJ1-3, the V gene TRBV6-1; the D gene is possibly TRBD1 (5 bases). This receptor was identified in a boy between 2 and 10 years old in good health and CMV-seronegative. CDR3 sequence: CASSVRQGDMDEAGNTIYF. The CDR3 region has the DNA TGTGCCAGCAGTGTCCGCCAGGGTGATATGGATGAGGCTGGAAACACCATATATTTT.